The clone carrying this T cell receptor (beta chain) appeared many times. The data are from a study of spatial heterogeneity in lung cancer. TCRdb independently ran MiXCR on the 5' RACE reads; one entry per CDR3 protein. The sample yields around 41,000 distinct CDR3 sequences, approximately 6.8% seen once. V lost 4 bases to trimming and J lost 2 bases; unmatched junction nucleotides: 7. Per the germline V gene, CDR1 is SGHRS and CDR2 is YFSETQ. This CDR3 is 16 amino acids long. Time point reported: sample taken at primary tumor resection. Unsorted samples of tumor, nontumor lung or frozen PBMC had their whole RNA sequenced.

V and J are TRBV5-1 and TRBJ2-5, with TRBD1 matching over 11 bases. This TCR derives from a female donor with early-stage non-small cell lung cancer. This material consisted of PBMCs, taken at surgery. The CDR3, as DNA: TGCGCCAGCAGCCCCGGGACAGGGGGGAGGCAAGAGACCCAGTACTTC. This translates into CASSPGTGGRQETQYF.